This passage covers 4 T cell receptor beta chains from one sample sequenced in a study of blood T cell repertoires in COVID-19. TCRdb's table, derived via immunoSEQ multiplex PCR, lists solely in-frame clones and lacks some. The sample holds 200,000 to 300,000 clones, around 80% seen once. Sequenced material: peripheral blood. The receptor source for this set is a man between 35 and 55 years old with acute or convalescent COVID-19.

This clone was seen only a few times. The chain couples TRBV7-9 to TRBJ1-2, with TRBD1 as a possible D gene (6 bases). The germline gives CDR1 SEHNR, CDR2 FQNEAQ (reference sequence). This CDR3 is 14 amino acids long. Trimming removed 3 bases from V and 1 base from J, with 9 bases in between. The CDR3 DNA is TGTGCCAGCAGCTTGGGACATATTAACTATGGCTACACCTTC. Its translation: CASSLGHINYGYTF.

This clone occurred once. The chain combines TRBV7-2 with TRBJ2-3; 8 bases are shared with TRBD1. Germline V gene data show CDR1 as SGHTA and CDR2 as FQGNSA. V gave up 1 base and J gave up 3 bases; unmatched junction bases: 6. The CDR3 loop spans 16 amino acids. The CDR3 DNA reads as TGTGCCAGCAGCTTAGAAAGGACAGGGTTAACAGATACGCAGTATTTT. This sequence encodes CASSLERTGLTDTQYF.

J is TRBJ1-4 and V is TRBV4-3; 9 nucleotides line up with TRBD1. Trimming at V came to 2 bases and at J to 7 bases, leaving 5 bases not matched to a gene. The CDR3 has 15 residues. Germline CDR1 LGHNA, CDR2 YSLEER. The CDR3 here is CASSQSGTGTEKLFF. CDR3 nucleotides: TGCGCCAGCAGCCAATCCGGGACAGGGACTGAAAAACTGTTTTTT.

The CDR3 bases are TGTGCCAGCTCAGCCACGTCGGGGGACACTGAAGCTTTCTTT. Translating it yields CASSATSGDTEAFF. V is TRBV18 and J is TRBJ1-1; D might be TRBD1 (5 bases). Germline values: CDR1 KGHSH, CDR2 LQKENI. Trimming took off 5 bases at V and 3 bases at J, with 13 bases between the two ends. The CDR3 consists of 14 residues.